These T cell receptor beta chains were read from a single sample in a study of cytomegalovirus exposure and HLA in healthy donors. The protocol was immunoSEQ multiplex PCR, while the TCRdb copy is restricted to in-frame clones and leaves out a portion. The table shows approximately 150,000 clones, with over 75% occurring only once. Sequenced: PBMCs. These receptors originate from a man younger than 40 in good health and CMV-seropositive. Each CDR3 is given without its conserved first and last residue. Only some rows state a clone size, as once, few, many or a class for expanded clones.

v_call	clone_size	j_call	cdr3_aa
TRBV7-9	-	TRBJ1-1	ASSFSDTEAF
TRBV7-8	-	TRBJ1-1	ASSLMGGNTEAF
TRBV5-1	-	TRBJ2-1	ASSLGAGEYNEQF
TRBV7-6	few	TRBJ2-7	ASSLDWYEQY
TRBV6-5	-	TRBJ1-5	ASSRGDSNQPQH
TRBV2	-	TRBJ1-5	ASSPVRIGTGDQPQH
TRBV9	-	TRBJ2-5	ASSAGLAVTGFGTQY
TRBV11-2	-	TRBJ2-5	ASSLGVTSGGAYETQY
TRBV6-5	once	TRBJ2-4	ASSYSAGGDIQY
TRBV30	-	TRBJ1-5	AWSGRGAYQPQH
TRBV2	few	TRBJ2-7	ASSEKGLSSNEQY
TRBV5-1	-	TRBJ2-4	ASSLDRQGQNIQY
TRBV7-7	-	TRBJ2-7	ASSLASGGNYEQY
TRBV18	once	TRBJ1-1	ASSRQTGLEAF
TRBV28	-	TRBJ1-2	ASRAGQAHYGYT
TRBV19	-	TRBJ2-7	ASSIASGESYEQY
TRBV5-1	-	TRBJ1-6	ASRTGSPGSPLH
TRBV28	-	TRBJ2-4	ASSFGLAAKNIQY
TRBV7-8	-	TRBJ1-1	ASILGEVNTEAF
TRBV6-6	-	TRBJ2-7	ASSYGPGHQKYEQY
TRBV10-3	-	TRBJ1-6	AIKGGTGINSPLH
TRBV5-5	-	TRBJ2-7	ASSLTGTGSYEQY
TRBV6-4	-	TRBJ2-1	ASSEGSAGGPGEQF
TRBV30	-	-	AWKARGSSYEQY
TRBV6-1	-	TRBJ2-7	ASSEVTGFYEQY
TRBV5-1	few	TRBJ1-2	ASSSGQGNYGYT
TRBV21-1	-	TRBJ1-1	ASSNALLGVNTEAF
TRBV7-9	-	TRBJ2-3	ASRTGSPSTDTQY
TRBV9	-	TRBJ1-6	ASSVSGPPSPLH